Given below is one T cell receptor (beta chain) in context. This sample was included in a study of a mutant IDH1 vaccine in newly diagnosed glioma. Assay used: immunoSEQ multiplex PCR; TCRdb lists only in-frame clones, some missing. This sample carries 80,000 to 100,000 clones, roughly 82% of them seen once, and the ten largest clones take about 5.3%. The time point was: baseline, week 1 (first vaccination visit). Specified treatment: pre-vaccination baseline after standard-of-care therapy. This receptor was obtained from a man aged 35 to 55 with glioma. Some clones in this sample may be carry-over from other donors' samples. Specimen: PBMCs, collected from a glioma patient treated with radiotherapy, temozolomide or both.

In DNA form, the CDR3 reads TGTGCCAGCAGCTCCGACGGGGGGGGATCCTACGAGCAGTACTTC. Protein sequence: CASSSDGGGSYEQYF. The chain links TRBV7-9 to TRBJ2-7; 8 nucleotides agree with TRBD2. The CDR3 loop spans 15 amino acids. Germline values: CDR1 SEHNR, CDR2 FQNEAQ (reference sequence). The trim removed 4 bases at V and 1 base at J, leaving 6 bases unmatched.